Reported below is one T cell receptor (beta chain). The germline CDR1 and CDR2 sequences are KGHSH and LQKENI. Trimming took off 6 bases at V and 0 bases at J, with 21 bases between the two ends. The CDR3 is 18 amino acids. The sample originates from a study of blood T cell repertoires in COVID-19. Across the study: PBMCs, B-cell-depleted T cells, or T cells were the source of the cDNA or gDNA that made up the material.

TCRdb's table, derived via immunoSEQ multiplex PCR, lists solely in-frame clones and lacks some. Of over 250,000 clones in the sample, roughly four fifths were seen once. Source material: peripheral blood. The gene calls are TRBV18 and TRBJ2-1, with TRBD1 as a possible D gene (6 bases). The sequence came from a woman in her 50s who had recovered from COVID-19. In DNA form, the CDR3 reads TGTGCCAGCTCGCCTGTCCAACAGGGAATTAGCTCCTACAATGAGCAGTTCTTC. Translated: CASSPVQQGISSYNEQFF.